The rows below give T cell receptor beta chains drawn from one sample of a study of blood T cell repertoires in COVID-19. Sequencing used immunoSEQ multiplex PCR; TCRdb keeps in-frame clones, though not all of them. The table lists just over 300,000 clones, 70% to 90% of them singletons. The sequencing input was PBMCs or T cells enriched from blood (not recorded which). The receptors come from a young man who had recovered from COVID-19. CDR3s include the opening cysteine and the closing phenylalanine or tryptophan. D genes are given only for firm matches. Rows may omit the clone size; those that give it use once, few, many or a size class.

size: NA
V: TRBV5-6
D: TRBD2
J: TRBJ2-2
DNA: TGTGCCAGCGGACTAGCGGGGAACACCGGGGAGCTGTTTTTT
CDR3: CASGLAGNTGELFF

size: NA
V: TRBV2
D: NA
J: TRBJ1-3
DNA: TGTGCCAGCAGTGAAAGTCCAACGAGCACCATATATTTT
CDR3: CASSESPTSTIYF

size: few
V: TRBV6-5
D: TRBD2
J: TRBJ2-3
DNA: TGTGCCAGCAGTTATCTAGCGGGGGCCGGGGATACGCAGTATTTT
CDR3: CASSYLAGAGDTQYF

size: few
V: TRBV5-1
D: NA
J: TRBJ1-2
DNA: TGCGCCACCAAGCGGGGGTTCTATGGCTACACCTTC
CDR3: CATKRGFYGYTF

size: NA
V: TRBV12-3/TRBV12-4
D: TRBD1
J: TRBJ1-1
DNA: TGTGCCAGCAAAAGGGGACAGGCCTCTGAAGCTTTCTTT
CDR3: CASKRGQASEAFF

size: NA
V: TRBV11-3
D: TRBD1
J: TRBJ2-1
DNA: TGTGCCAGCAGCCGATCCGGGACAGGGGGATACAATGAGCAGTTCTTC
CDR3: CASSRSGTGGYNEQFF

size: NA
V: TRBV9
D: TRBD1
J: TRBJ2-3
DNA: TGTGCCAGCAGCTTTGGACAGGGTGGGGGCACGCAGTATTTT
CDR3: CASSFGQGGGTQYF

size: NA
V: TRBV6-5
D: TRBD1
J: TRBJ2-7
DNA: TGTGCCAGCAGACCCCCCAGGGGGCGCGGGCAGTACTTC
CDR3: CASRPPRGRGQYF

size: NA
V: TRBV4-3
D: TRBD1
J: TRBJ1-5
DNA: TGCGCCAGCAGCCAAGACCTCGACAGGGGAGGGCAGCCCCAGCATTTT
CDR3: CASSQDLDRGGQPQHF

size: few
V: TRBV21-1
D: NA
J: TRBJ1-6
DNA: TGTGCCAGCCCTGGGGGGGGTTGGTATAATTCACCCCTCCACTTT
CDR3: CASPGGGWYNSPLHF

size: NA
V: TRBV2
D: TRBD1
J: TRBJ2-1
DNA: TGTGCCAGCAGTGAATACGACAGGGGGCCGAGCTCCTACAATGAGCAGTTCTTC
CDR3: CASSEYDRGPSSYNEQFF

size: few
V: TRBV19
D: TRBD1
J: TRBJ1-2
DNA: TGTGCCAGTCTCACTTATGGTGGGACAGGGCGGAACTATGGCTACACCTTC
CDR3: CASLTYGGTGRNYGYTF

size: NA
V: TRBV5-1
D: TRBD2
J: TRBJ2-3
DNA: TGCGCCAGCAGCGTGATGGCGGGGGGCACAGATACGCAGTATTTT
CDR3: CASSVMAGGTDTQYF

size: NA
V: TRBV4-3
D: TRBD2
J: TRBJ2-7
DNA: TGCGCCAGCAGCCAAGATATCACTAGCGGGGGGCAACCCTACGAGCAGTACTTC
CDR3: CASSQDITSGGQPYEQYF

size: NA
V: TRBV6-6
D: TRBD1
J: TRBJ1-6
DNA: TGTGCCAGCAGTCCCCTGGGACAGACTAGCTCCTATAATTCACCCCTCCACTTT
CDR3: CASSPLGQTSSYNSPLHF

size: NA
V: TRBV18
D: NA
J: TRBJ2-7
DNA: TGTGCCAGCTCACTTGACAGAGCCTACGAGCAGTACTTC
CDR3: CASSLDRAYEQYF

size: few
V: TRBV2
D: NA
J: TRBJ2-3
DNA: TGTGCCAGCGAATGGGGGCGCGGCACAGATACGCAGTATTTT
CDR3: CASEWGRGTDTQYF

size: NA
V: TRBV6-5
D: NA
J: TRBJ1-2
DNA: TGTGCCAGCAGGGGACAAATTAACTATGGCTACACCTTC
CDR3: CASRGQINYGYTF

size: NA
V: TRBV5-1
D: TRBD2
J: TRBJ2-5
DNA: TGCGCCAGCAGCTGGGACCGGGACTGGATAGCGGGGGTAGCAGGCAAAGAGACCCAGTACTTC
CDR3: CASSWDRDWIAGVAGKETQYF

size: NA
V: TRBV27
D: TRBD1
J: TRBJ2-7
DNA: TGTGCCAGCAGGGCGACAGGGACCCACTACGAGCAGTACTTC
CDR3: CASRATGTHYEQYF

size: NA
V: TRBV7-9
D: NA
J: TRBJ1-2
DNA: TGTGCCAGCAGCTTAGAACTTGGCTACACCTTC
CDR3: CASSLELGYTF

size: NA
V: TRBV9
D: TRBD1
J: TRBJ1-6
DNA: TGTGCCAGCAGCGCACAGGGGATGGTAGCTAATTCACCCCTCCACTTT
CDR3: CASSAQGMVANSPLHF

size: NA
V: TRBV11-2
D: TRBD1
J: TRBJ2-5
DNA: TGTGCCAGCAGCCGGGGACAGGGGGCGTCCGAGACCCAGTACTTC
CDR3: CASSRGQGASETQYF

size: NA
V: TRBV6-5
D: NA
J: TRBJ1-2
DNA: TGTGCCAGCAGAGAGGGAAAAAGTTATGGCTACACCTTC
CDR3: CASREGKSYGYTF

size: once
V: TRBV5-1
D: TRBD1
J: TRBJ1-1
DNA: TGCGCCAGCAGGAGACAGGGGGTCATGAACACTGAAGCTTTCTTT
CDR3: CASRRQGVMNTEAFF

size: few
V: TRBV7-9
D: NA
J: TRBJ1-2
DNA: TGTGCCAGCAGCCCCGGACAGCTCAACTATGGCTACACCTTC
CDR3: CASSPGQLNYGYTF

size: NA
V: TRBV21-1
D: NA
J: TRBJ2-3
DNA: TGTGCCAGCTTGCCCCCCCCGGCGACATACCCAAACCCGGCCACAGATACGCAGTATTTT
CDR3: CASLPPPATYPNPATDTQYF

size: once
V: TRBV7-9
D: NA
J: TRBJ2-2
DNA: TGTGCCAGCAGCTTATCGTACAGGGTGAACACCGGGGAGCTGTTTTTT
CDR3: CASSLSYRVNTGELFF

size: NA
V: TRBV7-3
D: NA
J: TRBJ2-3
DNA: TGTGCCAGCAGCTTAAGAGAGGGAGATACGCAGTATTTT
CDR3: CASSLREGDTQYF

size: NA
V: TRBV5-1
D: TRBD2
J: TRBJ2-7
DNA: TGCGCCAGCAGGTCAGCTAGCGGCGAGCAGTACTTC
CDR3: CASRSASGEQYF

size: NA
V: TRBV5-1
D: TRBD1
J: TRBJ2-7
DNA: TGCGCCAGCAGCTTGTTGTCTCCTGGGACAGGGAGCTACGAGCAGTACTTC
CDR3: CASSLLSPGTGSYEQYF

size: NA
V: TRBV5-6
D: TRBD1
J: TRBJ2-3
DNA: TGTGCCAGCAGCCCACCGGGACAGGGGGCACATACGCAGTATTTT
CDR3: CASSPPGQGAHTQYF

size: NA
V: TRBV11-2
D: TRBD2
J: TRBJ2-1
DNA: TGTGCCAGCAGCTTAGGAGACGGACTAGCGGACTACAATGAGCAGTTCTTC
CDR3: CASSLGDGLADYNEQFF

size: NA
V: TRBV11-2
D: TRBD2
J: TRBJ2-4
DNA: TGTGCCAGCAGCTTTTCCGGGACTACTTCCCATACGGGAAACATTCAGTACTTC
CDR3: CASSFSGTTSHTGNIQYF

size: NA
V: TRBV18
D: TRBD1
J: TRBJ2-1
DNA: TGTGCCAGCTCACCGAATACAGGGGGCGGGTACAATGAGCAGTTCTTC
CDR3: CASSPNTGGGYNEQFF

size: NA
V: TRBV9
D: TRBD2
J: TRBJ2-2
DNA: TGTGCCAGCAGCCAGCGGGGGGCGAACACCGGGGAGCTGTTTTTT
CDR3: CASSQRGANTGELFF

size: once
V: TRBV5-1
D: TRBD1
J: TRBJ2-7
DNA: TGCGCCAGCAGCTCGGGACAGGGGGAATACGAGCAGTACTTC
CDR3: CASSSGQGEYEQYF

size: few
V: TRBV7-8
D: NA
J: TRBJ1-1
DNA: TGTGCCAGCAGCTTAGGATCGAGGTCTGAAGCTTTCTTT
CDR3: CASSLGSRSEAFF

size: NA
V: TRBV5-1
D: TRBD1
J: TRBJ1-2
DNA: TGCGCCAGCAGCTTGACACAGGGGAACTATGGCTACACCTTC
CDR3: CASSLTQGNYGYTF

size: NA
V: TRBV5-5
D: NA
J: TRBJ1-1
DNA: TGTGCCAGCAGAGTTCAGAGGGACACTGAAGCTTTCTTT
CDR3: CASRVQRDTEAFF

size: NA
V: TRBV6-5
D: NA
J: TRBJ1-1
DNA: TGTGCCAGCAGTTACTCCACGGGACAAGCTGAAGCTTTCTTT
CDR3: CASSYSTGQAEAFF

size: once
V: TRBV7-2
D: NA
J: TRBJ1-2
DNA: TGTGCCAGCAGCAAACTTCACAGGGTAGGGGGTGGCTACACCTTC
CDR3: CASSKLHRVGGGYTF

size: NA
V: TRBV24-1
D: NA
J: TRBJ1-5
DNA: TGTGCCACCAGTGACCGGAGTTACAATCAGCCCCAGCATTTT
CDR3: CATSDRSYNQPQHF

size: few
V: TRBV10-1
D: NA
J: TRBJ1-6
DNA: TGCGCCAGCAGTGGATATCGCGATTCACCCCTCCACTTT
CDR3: CASSGYRDSPLHF

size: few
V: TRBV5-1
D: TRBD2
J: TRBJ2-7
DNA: TGCGCCAGCAGCTTGGCCGGGGGGGGCCCGTACGAGCAGTACTTC
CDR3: CASSLAGGGPYEQYF

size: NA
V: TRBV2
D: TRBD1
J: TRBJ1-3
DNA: TGTGCCAGCACAATACAGGGGATTGGAAACACCATATATTTT
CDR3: CASTIQGIGNTIYF

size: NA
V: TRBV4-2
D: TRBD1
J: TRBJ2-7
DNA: TGTGCCAGCAGCCATCTCCCGACCGGGACAGGGAGCTCCTACGAGCAGTACTTC
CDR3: CASSHLPTGTGSSYEQYF

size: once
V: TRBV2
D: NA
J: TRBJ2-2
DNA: TGTGCCAGCAGTGAAGGGGGCTATGCCGGGGAGCTGTTTTTT
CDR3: CASSEGGYAGELFF

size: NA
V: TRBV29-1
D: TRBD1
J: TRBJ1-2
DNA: TGCAGCGTGTTTCCGGGACAGGGGGGTGACGGCTACACCTTC
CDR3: CSVFPGQGGDGYTF

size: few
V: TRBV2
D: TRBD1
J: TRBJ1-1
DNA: TGTGCCAGCAGTGAACAGGGGGTGTACACTGAAGCTTTCTTT
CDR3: CASSEQGVYTEAFF

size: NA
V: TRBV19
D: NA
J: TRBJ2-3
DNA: TGTGCCAGTAGTATTGGCAGGGTCATCGCAGATACGCAGTATTTT
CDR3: CASSIGRVIADTQYF

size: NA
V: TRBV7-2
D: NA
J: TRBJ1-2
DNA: TGTGCCAGCAGCTTAGGGGGTGAGGGCAACTATGGCTACACCTTC
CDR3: CASSLGGEGNYGYTF

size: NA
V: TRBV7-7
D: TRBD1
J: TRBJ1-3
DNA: TGTGCTAGCAGCTTTCGACAGGGGGACACCATATATTTT
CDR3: CASSFRQGDTIYF

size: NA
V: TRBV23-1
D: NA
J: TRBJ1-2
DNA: TGCGCCAGCAGTCAGAAGCCGAAACCGGGCTATGGCTACACCTTC
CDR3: CASSQKPKPGYGYTF

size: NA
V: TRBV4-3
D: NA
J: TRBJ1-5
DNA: TGCGCCAGCAGCCAAGAAACAGGAAGGAATCAGCCCCAGCATTTT
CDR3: CASSQETGRNQPQHF

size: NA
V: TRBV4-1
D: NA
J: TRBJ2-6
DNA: TGCGCCAGCAGCCAAGTCGGTGGGGCCAACGTCCTGACTTTC
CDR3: CASSQVGGANVLTF